This T cell receptor (beta chain) was sequenced in a study of shared clonotypes between healthy human individuals. The CDR3 length is 14 residues. Germline CDR1 and CDR2: SGHTA and FQGNSA. V dropped 1 base and J dropped 5; count of bases not matched to a gene: 4. Data came from immunoSEQ multiplex PCR; TCRdb stores just in-frame clones and leaves some out. The repertoire holds some 1.1 million clones, with roughly 80% as singletons. The TCR was taken from a man aged 18 to 35 in good health. Some clones in this sample may be carry-over from other donors' samples. This chain joins TRBV7-2 and TRBJ1-2; 7 bases line up with TRBD1. The specimen sequenced was memory CD4+ T cells from PBMCs. This sample's subset: CD45RA-negative fraction. The CDR3 region is CASSLGQGVYGYTF. The CDR3 DNA follows: TGTGCCAGCAGCTTAGGACAGGGCGTATATGGCTACACCTTC.